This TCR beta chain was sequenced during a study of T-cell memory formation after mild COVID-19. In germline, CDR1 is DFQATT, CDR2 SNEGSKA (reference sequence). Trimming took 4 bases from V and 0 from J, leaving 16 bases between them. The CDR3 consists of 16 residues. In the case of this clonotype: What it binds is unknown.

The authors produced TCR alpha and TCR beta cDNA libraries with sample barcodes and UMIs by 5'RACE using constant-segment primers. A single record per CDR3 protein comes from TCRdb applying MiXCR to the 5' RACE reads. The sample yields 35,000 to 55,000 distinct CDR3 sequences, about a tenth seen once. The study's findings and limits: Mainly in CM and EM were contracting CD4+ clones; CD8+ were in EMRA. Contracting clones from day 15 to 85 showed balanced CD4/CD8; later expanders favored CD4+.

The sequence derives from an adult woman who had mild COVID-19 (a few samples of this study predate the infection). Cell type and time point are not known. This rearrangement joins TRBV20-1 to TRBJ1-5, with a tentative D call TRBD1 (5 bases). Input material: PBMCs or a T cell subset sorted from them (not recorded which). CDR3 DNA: TGCAGTGCTAACGCCGGGGGGGTTTATAGCAATCAGCCCCAGCATTTT. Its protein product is CSANAGGVYSNQPQHF.